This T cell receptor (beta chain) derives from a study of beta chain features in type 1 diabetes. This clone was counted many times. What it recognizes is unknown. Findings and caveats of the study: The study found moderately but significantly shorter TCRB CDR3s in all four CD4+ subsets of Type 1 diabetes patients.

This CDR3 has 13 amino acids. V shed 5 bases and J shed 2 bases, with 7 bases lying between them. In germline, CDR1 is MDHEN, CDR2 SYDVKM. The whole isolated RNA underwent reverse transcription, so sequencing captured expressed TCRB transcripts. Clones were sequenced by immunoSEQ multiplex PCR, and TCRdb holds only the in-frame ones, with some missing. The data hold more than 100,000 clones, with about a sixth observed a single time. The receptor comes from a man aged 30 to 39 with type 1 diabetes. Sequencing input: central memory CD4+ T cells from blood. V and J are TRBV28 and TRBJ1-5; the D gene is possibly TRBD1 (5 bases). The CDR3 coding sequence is TGTGCCAGCAGTGCGACAGGCAATCAGCCCCAGCATTTT. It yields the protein CASSATGNQPQHF.